One and the same sample provided the 2 T cell receptor beta chains below, sequenced in a study of blood T cell repertoires in COVID-19. Assay used: immunoSEQ multiplex PCR; TCRdb lists only in-frame clones, some missing. This table has roughly 200,000 clones, approximately 90% appearing once. Sequenced sample: peripheral blood. All receptors come from a man aged 55-75 years with active or convalescent COVID-19.

This rearrangement joins TRBV2 to TRBJ2-1, with D perhaps matching TRBD2 (5 bases). This CDR3 spans 15 amino acids. V lost 6 bases and J lost 2, with 14 bases in between. The germline V gene encodes CDR1 SNHLY and CDR2 FYNNEI. This CDR3 is CASREEAVTYNEQFF. As DNA, the CDR3 is TGTGCCAGCAGGGAGGAGGCGGTAACCTACAATGAGCAGTTCTTC.

The chain has TRBV4-1 and TRBJ2-7; D uncertain. This CDR3 contains 14 residues. Germline V gene sequence: CDR1 MGHRA, CDR2 YSYEKL. Trimming removed 0 bases at V and 1 base at J, with 7 bases between. In nucleotides, the CDR3 is TGCGCCAGCAGCCAAGAATTACAATCCTACGAGCAGTACTTC. Translating gives CASSQELQSYEQYF.